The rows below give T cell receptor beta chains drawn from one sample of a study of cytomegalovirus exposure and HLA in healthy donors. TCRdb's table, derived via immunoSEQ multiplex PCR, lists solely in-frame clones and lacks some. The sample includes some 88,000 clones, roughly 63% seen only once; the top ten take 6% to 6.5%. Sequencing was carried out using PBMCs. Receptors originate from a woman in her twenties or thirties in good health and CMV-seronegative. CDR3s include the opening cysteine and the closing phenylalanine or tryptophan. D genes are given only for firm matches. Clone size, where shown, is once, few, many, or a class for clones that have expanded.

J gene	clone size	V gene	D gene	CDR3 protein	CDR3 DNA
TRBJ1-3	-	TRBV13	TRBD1	CASSLGRTGRNTIYF	TGTGCCAGCAGCTTAGGACGGACAGGGAGAAACACCATATATTTT
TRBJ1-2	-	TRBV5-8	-	CASSLIPGSGYTF	TGTGCCAGCAGCTTAATCCCAGGCAGCGGCTACACCTTC
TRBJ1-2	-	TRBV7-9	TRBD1	CASSPETGLTNYGYTF	TGTGCCAGCAGCCCAGAGACAGGGCTCACTAACTATGGCTACACCTTC
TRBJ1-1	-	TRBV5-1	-	CASSLTRVPNTEAFF	TGCGCCAGCAGCTTGACCCGGGTGCCGAACACTGAAGCTTTCTTT
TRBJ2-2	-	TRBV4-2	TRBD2	CASSLNSGSGTGELFF	TGTGCCAGCAGCCTCAATAGCGGGAGTGGTACCGGGGAGCTGTTTTTT
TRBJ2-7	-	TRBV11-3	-	CASSSPGYEQYF	TGTGCCAGCAGCTCACCCGGCTACGAGCAGTACTTC
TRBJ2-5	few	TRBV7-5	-	CVRSLGGLAGIHQETQYF	TGTGTCAGAAGCTTAGGGGGACTAGCGGGGATACACCAAGAGACCCAGTACTTC
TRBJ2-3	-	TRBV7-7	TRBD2	CASSLGLAGTDTQYF	TGTGCCAGCAGCCTAGGACTAGCGGGAACAGATACGCAGTATTTT
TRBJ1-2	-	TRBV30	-	CAWSRSGGGGYTF	TGTGCCTGGAGTAGATCTGGGGGAGGTGGCTACACCTTC
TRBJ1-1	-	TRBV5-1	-	CASSLINTEAFF	TGCGCCAGCAGCCTTATAAACACTGAAGCTTTCTTT
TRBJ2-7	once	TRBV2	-	CAVRDSSYEQYF	TGTGCCGTCCGAGACAGCTCCTACGAGCAGTACTTC
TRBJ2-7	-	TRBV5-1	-	CASSLEGAYEQYF	TGCGCCAGCAGCTTGGAGGGAGCCTACGAGCAGTACTTC
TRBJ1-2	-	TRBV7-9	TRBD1	CASSPGQGNYGYTF	TGTGCCAGCAGCCCCGGACAGGGAAACTATGGCTACACCTTC
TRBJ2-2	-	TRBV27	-	CAIEITNTGELFF	TGTGCCATCGAGATTACGAACACCGGGGAGCTGTTTTTT
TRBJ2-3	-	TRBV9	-	CASSVVNGFLEGTQYF	TGTGCCAGCAGCGTAGTAAACGGTTTTTTGGAGGGAACGCAGTATTTT
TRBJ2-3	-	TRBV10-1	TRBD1	CASSVPSDRGRPDTQYF	TGCGCCAGCAGTGTCCCATCCGACAGGGGGCGCCCAGATACGCAGTATTTT
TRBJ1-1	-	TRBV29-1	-	CSVGQGGTEAFF	TGCAGCGTTGGTCAGGGAGGGACTGAAGCTTTCTTT
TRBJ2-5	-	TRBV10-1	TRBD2	CASSGGGAGETQYF	TGCGCCAGCAGTGGCGGGGGGGCAGGCGAGACCCAGTACTTC
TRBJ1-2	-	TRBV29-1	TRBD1	CSVLTPRDSYGYTF	TGCAGCGTACTTACTCCTCGGGACAGCTATGGCTACACCTTC
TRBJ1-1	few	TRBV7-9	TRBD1	CASSADRANTEAFF	TGTGCCAGCAGCGCGGACAGGGCGAACACTGAAGCTTTCTTT
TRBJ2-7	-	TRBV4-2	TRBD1	CASSRGQGPYEQYF	TGTGCCAGCAGCCGCGGACAGGGGCCCTACGAGCAGTACTTC
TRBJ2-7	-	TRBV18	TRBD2	CASSPYVAGAGEQYF	TGTGCCAGCTCACCCTACGTAGCGGGAGCTGGCGAGCAGTACTTC
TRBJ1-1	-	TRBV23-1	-	CASSQSEGTTEAFF	TGCGCCAGCAGTCAATCGGAGGGGACCACTGAAGCTTTCTTT
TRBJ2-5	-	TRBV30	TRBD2	CAWTPIAGKETQYF	TGTGCCTGGACTCCTATAGCGGGGAAAGAGACCCAGTACTTC
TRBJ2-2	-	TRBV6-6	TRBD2	CASSGGLAGGSRELFF	TGTGCCAGCAGTGGGGGACTAGCGGGGGGGTCCCGGGAGCTGTTTTTT
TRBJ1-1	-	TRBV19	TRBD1	CASSTDRGWNTEAFF	TGTGCCAGTAGTACCGACAGGGGGTGGAACACTGAAGCTTTCTTT
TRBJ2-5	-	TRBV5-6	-	CASSLYSQETQYF	TGTGCCAGCAGCTTGTACAGCCAAGAGACCCAGTACTTC
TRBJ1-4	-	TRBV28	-	CASSLGGVIEKLFF	TGTGCCAGCAGTTTAGGAGGGGTCATCGAAAAACTGTTTTTT
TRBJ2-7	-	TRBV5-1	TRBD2	CASSSSSGSDYEQYF	TGCGCCAGCAGCTCCTCTAGCGGGAGTGACTACGAGCAGTACTTC
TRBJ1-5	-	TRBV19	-	CASIGKASSYQPQHF	TGTGCCAGTATCGGTAAAGCTTCATCATATCAGCCCCAGCATTTT
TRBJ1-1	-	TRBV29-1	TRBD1	CSVPGQASMNTEAFF	TGCAGCGTGCCGGGACAGGCCTCCATGAACACTGAAGCTTTCTTT
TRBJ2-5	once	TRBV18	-	CASSLLQGSETQYF	TGTGCCAGCTCACTTCTACAGGGATCGGAGACCCAGTACTTC
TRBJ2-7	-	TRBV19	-	CASSGGAWAGPYEQYF	TGTGCCAGTAGTGGGGGCGCGTGGGCCGGTCCTTACGAGCAGTACTTC
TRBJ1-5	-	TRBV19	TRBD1	CASSPSGGSNQPQHF	TGTGCCAGTAGTCCTTCAGGGGGCTCGAATCAGCCCCAGCATTTT
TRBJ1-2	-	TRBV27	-	CASSLKGYNYGYTF	TGTGCCAGCAGTTTAAAGGGGTATAACTATGGCTACACCTTC
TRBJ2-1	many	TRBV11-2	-	CASSSWDTGNEQFF	TGTGCCAGCAGCTCCTGGGACACCGGAAATGAGCAGTTCTTC
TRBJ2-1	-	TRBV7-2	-	CASSLMSKQFF	TGTGCCAGCAGCTTAATGAGCAAGCAGTTCTTC
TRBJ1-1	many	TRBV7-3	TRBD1	CASSLGGPNTEAFF	TGTGCCAGCAGTTTAGGGGGCCCGAACACTGAAGCTTTCTTT
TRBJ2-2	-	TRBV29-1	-	CSVSAQTGTGELFF	TGCAGCGTCTCGGCCCAGACGGGCACCGGGGAGCTGTTTTTT
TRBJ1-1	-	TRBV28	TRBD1	CASSRQGASGRTEAFF	TGTGCCAGCAGTCGACAGGGGGCGTCCGGAAGGACTGAAGCTTTCTTT
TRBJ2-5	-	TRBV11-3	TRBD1	CASSIGDRGQEETQYF	TGTGCCAGCAGCATAGGGGACAGGGGGCAAGAAGAGACCCAGTACTTC
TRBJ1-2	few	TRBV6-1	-	CASRGALNYGYTF	TGTGCCAGCAGGGGCGCACTTAACTATGGCTACACCTTC
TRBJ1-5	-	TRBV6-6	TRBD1	CASSYDRGRNQPQHF	TGTGCCAGCAGTTACGACAGGGGACGCAATCAGCCCCAGCATTTT